These 31 T cell receptor beta chains originate from one sample sequenced in a study of T cells after yellow fever vaccination. One entry per CDR3 protein, called by TCRdb with MiXCR from the 5' RACE reads. The table includes 320,000 or so distinct CDR3 sequences, approximately 8% detected once. The sample consisted of PBMCs, taken 45 days after the first yellow fever vaccination. The receptors stem from a man between 18 and 29 years old who received the YFV17D yellow fever vaccine.

The chain links TRBV9 to TRBJ2-3, with D uncertain. The CDR3 contains 12 residues. V was pared by 7 bases and J by 2 bases, with 8 bases between. Germline V gives CDR1 SGDLS, CDR2 YYNGEE. The CDR3 DNA reads as TGTGCCAGCGGACCAGTCACAGATACGCAGTATTTT. Amino acids: CASGPVTDTQYF.

The J gene is TRBJ1-1, the V gene TRBV20-1; a weak D match, TRBD1 (5 bases). The CDR3 totals 15 residues. Trimming took off 1 base at V and 1 base at J, with 13 bases between the two ends. The V gene's germline CDR1 is DFQATT and CDR2 SNEGSKA (reference sequence). The chain's CDR3 is CSARVEGRGNTEAFF. The CDR3 bases are TGCAGTGCTAGAGTAGAGGGGCGAGGGAACACTGAAGCTTTCTTT.

In DNA form, the CDR3 reads TGTGCCAGCAGCTTAGGGCGAGGCATGAGCGAGCAGTACGTC. Its translation: CASSLGRGMSEQYV. V is TRBV7-2 and J is TRBJ2-7; the D is unclear. The germline V and J ends were trimmed by 1 base and 6 bases, with 13 bases remaining between them. Germline V gene lookup returns CDR1 SGHTA and CDR2 FQGNSA. This CDR3 is built from 14 residues.

This chain joins TRBV7-8 and TRBJ2-4, with D possibly TRBD1 on 6 matching bases. Germline values: CDR1 SGHVS, CDR2 FQNEAQ. This CDR3 is 18 amino acids long. V lost 0 bases and J 6 bases, leaving 21 bases between the germline ends. CDR3 protein: CASSLAAQGRGAVNIQYF. CDR3 DNA: TGTGCCAGCAGCTTAGCAGCACAGGGTAGGGGAGCGGTAAACATTCAGTACTTC.

Ten or more counts support this clonotype. V usage is TRBV4-2 and J usage is TRBJ2-5, with D unclear. Germline V gene lookup returns CDR1 LGHNA and CDR2 YNFKEQ. With 1 base removed from V and 1 base from J, the gap between germline ends came to 13 bases. The CDR3 consists of 16 residues. The DNA of the CDR3 is TGTGCCAGCAGCCAAGGCTTGGCGGAGACCCAAGAGACCCAGTACTTC. Translated, it gives CASSQGLAETQETQYF.

This clonotype was observed many times. CDR3 in amino acids: CATSREGNQPQHF. As DNA, the CDR3 is TGTGCCACCAGCAGAGAAGGCAATCAGCCCCAGCATTTT. The chain is built from TRBV15 and TRBJ1-5; D is undetermined. Trimming pared 0 bases from V and 2 bases from J, leaving 2 bases between. Germline loops: CDR1 LNHNV, CDR2 YYDKDF (reference sequence). The CDR3 length is 13 residues.

This clonotype was recorded many times. V and J are TRBV7-9 and TRBJ1-4; D unresolved. V gave up 6 bases and J gave up 7 bases, with 12 bases separating them. Germline-derived CDR1 and CDR2 are SEHNR and FQNEAQ (reference sequence). The CDR3 has 13 residues. CDR3 protein: CASRPLPGEKLFF. DNA of the CDR3: TGTGCCAGCAGGCCACTCCCAGGTGAAAAACTGTTTTTT.

This clonotype was detected only once. The CDR3 DNA sequence: TGTGCCAGCAGCTTAAGTCTGGTCTACGAGCAGTACGTC. It specifies CASSLSLVYEQYV. This chain uses TRBV7-2 with TRBJ2-7; D is undetermined. V was shortened by 2 bases and J by 3 bases, with 8 bases between the two germline ends. Per the germline V gene, CDR1 is SGHTA and CDR2 is FQGNSA. This CDR3 has 13 amino acids.

The V call is TRBV3-1, the J call TRBJ2-3; the D is unclear. The CDR3 is 16 residues long. CDR1 is LGHDT, CDR2 YNNKEL, per germline (reference sequence). Trimming took 1 base from V and 4 from J, leaving 15 bases between them. The CDR3 here is CASSQVRTYISDTQYF. CDR3 sequence (DNA): TGTGCCAGCAGCCAAGTGAGAACATACATTTCAGATACGCAGTATTTT.

At least ten counts were recorded for this clonotype. The chain links TRBV5-1 to TRBJ1-6, with D hard to call. V lost 1 base and J lost 5, with 13 bases in between. Germline loops: CDR1 SGHRS, CDR2 YFSETQ. This CDR3 region has 16 residues. The CDR3 region is CASSLFGQQDNSPLHF. The CDR3 DNA sequence: TGCGCCAGCAGCTTGTTTGGGCAGCAGGATAATTCACCCCTCCACTTT.

This clonotype was counted a few times. The chain links TRBV20-1 to TRBJ1-5; TRBD1 matches at 9 bases. The J segment lost 11 bases and the V segment lost 6 bases, leaving 14 bases of the junction unmatched. The CDR3 loop spans 14 amino acids. Looked up from germline, CDR1 is DFQATT and CDR2 is SNEGSKA (reference sequence). DNA of the CDR3: TGCAGTGCCGCCTCGGGACAGGGAATACGGTCCCAGCATTTT. This encodes CSAASGQGIRSQHF.

J is TRBJ1-1 and V is TRBV7-9; no firm D call. This CDR3 has 15 residues. Trimming left V 0 bases short and J 5 bases short, with 13 bases between. Germline CDR1 reads SEHNR; CDR2 reads FQNEAQ (reference sequence). The CDR3 DNA sequence: TGTGCCAGCAGCTTAGCCAGACACAAAGGGACTGAAGCTTTCTTT. The encoded protein is CASSLARHKGTEAFF.

The table lists this clonotype with a few counts. The chain joins TRBV4-3 to TRBJ2-7; 10 bases map to TRBD2. Per the germline V gene, CDR1 is LGHNA and CDR2 is YSLEER. The CDR3 spans 16 residues. The V and J ends lost 0 bases and 9 bases, in that order; junction bases with no gene match: 11. The CDR3 DNA sequence: TGCGCCAGCAGCCAAGAATTGGCTAGCGGGGGTATAGGGCAGTACTTC. Translated, it gives CASSQELASGGIGQYF.

This chain joins TRBV9 and TRBJ2-3; the D is unclear. Germline V gene sequence: CDR1 SGDLS, CDR2 YYNGEE. CDR3 size: 14 residues. V gave up 0 bases and J gave up 0 bases, with 5 bases separating them. The CDR3 protein is CASSVAASTDTQYF. As DNA, the CDR3 is TGTGCCAGCAGCGTAGCGGCTAGCACAGATACGCAGTATTTT.

There are many counts of this clonotype. This chain connects TRBV7-2 to TRBJ1-2; 7 bases are shared with TRBD1. Per the germline V gene, CDR1 is SGHTA and CDR2 is FQGNSA. V lost 5 bases and J lost 3; bases outside the gene matches: 3. The CDR3 has 13 residues. CDR3 DNA sequence: TGTGCCAGCAGCCAGACAGGGTACTATGGCTACACCTTC. Protein: CASSQTGYYGYTF.

The genes are TRBV10-1 and TRBJ2-7; a weak D match, TRBD1 (5 bases). V gave up 3 bases and J gave up 5 bases, with 14 bases separating them. Germline CDR1 is WNHNN and CDR2 is SYGVQD (reference sequence). This CDR3 contains 14 residues. For the CDR3, the DNA is TGCGCCAGCAGTGACCCCTCAGGGCGCCACGAGCAGTACTTC. It specifies CASSDPSGRHEQYF.

Only a few counts were recorded for this clonotype. CDR3 DNA: TGTGCCAGCAGCTTATATTCCGCGGGACAGGGGAAGAGCTCCTACGAGCAGTACGTC. This gives the protein CASSLYSAGQGKSSYEQYV. The rearrangement joins TRBV6-5 to TRBJ2-7; 10 bases align to TRBD1. Per the germline V gene, CDR1 is MNHEY and CDR2 is SVGAGI. J was trimmed by 0 bases and V by 6 bases; bases with no gene match: 17. This CDR3 spans 19 amino acids.

This clonotype was seen at least ten times. The chain uses TRBV5-1 and TRBJ2-3; D perhaps matches TRBD2 (6 bases). With 3 bases removed from V and 5 bases from J, the gap between germline ends came to 16 bases. The V gene's germline CDR1 is SGHRS and CDR2 YFSETQ. CDR3 length: 15 amino acids. CDR3 region: CASSSGPVGGDTQYF. The CDR3 DNA reads TGCGCCAGCAGCTCGGGCCCCGTCGGGGGAGATACGCAGTATTTT.

This chain uses TRBV28 with TRBJ2-7, with 7 bases that match TRBD1. The germline V gene encodes CDR1 MDHEN and CDR2 SYDVKM. This CDR3 spans 13 amino acids. J gave up 3 bases and V 6 bases, and 5 bases lay outside the gene matches. The CDR3 sequence is CASSEGQIYEQYV. The CDR3 nucleotides are TGTGCCAGCAGCGAGGGACAGATCTACGAGCAGTACGTC.

The chain has TRBV27 and TRBJ1-4; D gene uncertain. The V end was cut by 3 bases, the J end by 8 bases, with 10 bases between. The CDR3 is 13 amino acids. Per the germline V gene, CDR1 is MNHEY and CDR2 is SMNVEV (reference sequence). CDR3 nucleotide sequence: TGTGCCAGCAGTTTTGCCAACACCGAAAAACTGTTTTTT. This translates into CASSFANTEKLFF.

The V call is TRBV7-3, the J call TRBJ1-2; a weak D match, TRBD1 (6 bases). V lost 1 base, J lost 2 bases, and 14 bases lay in between. Looked up from germline, CDR1 is SGHTA and CDR2 is FQGTGA. The CDR3 is 16 amino acids. CDR3 in amino acids: CASSLKAATGNYGYTF. For the CDR3, the DNA is TGTGCCAGCAGCTTAAAAGCCGCAACAGGGAACTATGGCTACACCTTC.

This chain joins TRBV29-1 and TRBJ2-3; D perhaps matches TRBD1 (6 bases). Deletions cut 2 bases from V and 3 bases from J, with 9 bases between. This CDR3 has 13 amino acids. Germline V gene data show CDR1 as SQVTM and CDR2 as ANQGSEA. The CDR3 DNA reads as TGCAGCGTTGAAAGGGGGTGGACAGATACGCAGTATTTT. It is translated as CSVERGWTDTQYF.

This rearrangement joins TRBV6-1 to TRBJ2-1; weak D call: TRBD1 (6 bases). The V gene's germline CDR1 is MNHNS and CDR2 SASEGT. This CDR3 is built from 14 residues. Trimming pared 4 bases from V and 0 bases from J, leaving 7 bases between. CDR3 amino acids: CASSGGGSYNEQFF. CDR3 nucleotide sequence: TGTGCCAGCAGTGGAGGGGGCTCCTACAATGAGCAGTTCTTC.

The J gene is TRBJ1-5, the V gene TRBV20-1, with 7 bases matching TRBD1. The CDR3 length is 17 residues. Germline V gives CDR1 DFQATT, CDR2 SNEGSKA (reference sequence). V lost 0 bases to trimming and J lost 6 bases; unmatched junction nucleotides: 14. CDR3 region: CSARDLLLTGSGQPQHF. The DNA of the CDR3 is TGCAGTGCTAGAGACCTACTACTGACAGGGTCGGGTCAGCCCCAGCATTTT.

In this sample, this clonotype turned up a few times. The V and J genes are TRBV5-4 and TRBJ2-5, with D perhaps being TRBD1 or TRBD2 (5 bases each). The V end lost 4 bases, the J end lost 4 bases, and 17 bases lay between the germline ends. The CDR3 runs 15 residues. Germline V gene data show CDR1 as SGHNT and CDR2 as YYREEE (reference sequence). CDR3 DNA sequence: TGTGCCAGCAGCCGCCCCGGGACCAAACCAGAGACCCAGTACTTC. It is translated as CASSRPGTKPETQYF.

In its sample, this clonotype was seen a few times. The chain is built from TRBV7-2 and TRBJ2-7; no firm D call. The germline gives CDR1 SGHTA, CDR2 FQGNSA. V gave up 5 bases and J gave up 3 bases, with 11 bases separating them. The CDR3 extends over 13 amino acids. Written as DNA, the CDR3 is TGTGCCAGCAGCCCCACGGGCGACTACGAGCAGTACTTC. Protein: CASSPTGDYEQYF.

This clonotype occurred a few times. The rearrangement joins TRBV20-1 to TRBJ2-7; the D is unclear. Trimming cost V 6 bases and J 0 bases, with 15 bases left between them. The length of the CDR3 is 14 residues. The germline gives CDR1 DFQATT, CDR2 SNEGSKA (reference sequence). The CDR3 loop is CSAIGSVSSYEQYF. The CDR3 DNA reads as TGCAGTGCCATTGGGTCGGTGAGCTCCTACGAGCAGTACTTC.

The V call is TRBV19, the J call TRBJ1-5; 11 nucleotides agree with TRBD1. V dropped 2 bases and J dropped 9; count of bases not matched to a gene: 6. This CDR3 has 15 amino acids. The germline gives CDR1 LNHDA, CDR2 SQIVND (reference sequence). The CDR3 DNA reads as TGTGCCAGTAGTATAAGTTGGACAGGGGGCTGGCCCCAGCATTTT. Protein: CASSISWTGGWPQHF.

The table lists this clonotype with a few counts. The gene calls are TRBV5-4 and TRBJ2-7; 10 nucleotides match TRBD1. The germline gives CDR1 SGHNT, CDR2 YYREEE (reference sequence). The CDR3 is made up of 15 amino acids. Germline trimming cut 3 bases from V and 6 bases from J; bases unmatched to any gene: 9. The DNA for the CDR3 is TGTGCCAGCAGCTCCCCGGGACAGGGGATGGGCGAGCAGTACTTC. Translation gives CASSSPGQGMGEQYF.

The table lists this clonotype with many counts. The rearrangement uses TRBV20-1 and TRBJ1-1, with D possibly TRBD1 on 6 matching bases. With 5 bases removed from V and 3 bases from J, the gap between germline ends came to 13 bases. This CDR3 is built from 13 residues. Per the germline V gene, CDR1 is DFQATT and CDR2 is SNEGSKA (reference sequence). Written as DNA, the CDR3 is TGCAGTGCTCCGTATGCAGGGGACACTGAAGCTTTCTTT. It yields the protein CSAPYAGDTEAFF.

Only a few counts were recorded for this clonotype. This rearrangement joins TRBV5-1 to TRBJ2-2; D not certain. The CDR3 totals 15 residues. Between the trimmed V and J ends, which lost 0 bases and 4 bases, there was a span of 10 bases. Germline lookup yields CDR1 SGHRS and CDR2 YFSETQ. This chain's CDR3 is CASSLGRQFTGELFF. DNA of the CDR3: TGCGCCAGCAGCTTGGGACGACAATTCACCGGGGAGCTGTTTTTT.